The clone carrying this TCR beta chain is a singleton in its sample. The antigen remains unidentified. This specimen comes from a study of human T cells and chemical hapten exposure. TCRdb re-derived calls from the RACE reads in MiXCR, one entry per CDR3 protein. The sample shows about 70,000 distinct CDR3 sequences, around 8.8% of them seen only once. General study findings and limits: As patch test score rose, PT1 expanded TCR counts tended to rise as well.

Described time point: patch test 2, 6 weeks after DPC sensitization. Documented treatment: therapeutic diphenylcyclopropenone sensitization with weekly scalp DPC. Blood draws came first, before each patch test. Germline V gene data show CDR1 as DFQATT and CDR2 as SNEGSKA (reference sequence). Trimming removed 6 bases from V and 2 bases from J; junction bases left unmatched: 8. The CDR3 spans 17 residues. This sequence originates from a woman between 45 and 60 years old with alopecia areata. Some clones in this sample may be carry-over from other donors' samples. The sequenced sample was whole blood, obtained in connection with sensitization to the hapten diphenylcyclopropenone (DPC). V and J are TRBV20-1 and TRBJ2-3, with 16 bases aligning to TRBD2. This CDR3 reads CSADGTSGRADTDTQYF. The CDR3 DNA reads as TGCAGTGCGGACGGGACTAGCGGGAGGGCCGACACAGATACGCAGTATTTT.